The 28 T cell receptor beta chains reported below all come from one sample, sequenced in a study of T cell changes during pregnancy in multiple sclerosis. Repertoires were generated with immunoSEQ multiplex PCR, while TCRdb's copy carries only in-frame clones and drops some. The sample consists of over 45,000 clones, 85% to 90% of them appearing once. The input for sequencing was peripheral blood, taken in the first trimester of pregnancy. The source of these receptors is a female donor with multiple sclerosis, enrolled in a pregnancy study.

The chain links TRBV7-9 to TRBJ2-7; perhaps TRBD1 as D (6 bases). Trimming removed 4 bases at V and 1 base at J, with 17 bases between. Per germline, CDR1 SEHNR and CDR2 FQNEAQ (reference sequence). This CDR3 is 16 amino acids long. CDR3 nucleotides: TGTGCCAGCAGCTCCAAACCGGGACAAAGTTCCTACGAGCAGTACTTC. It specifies CASSSKPGQSSYEQYF. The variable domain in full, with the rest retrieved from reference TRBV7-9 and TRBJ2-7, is DTGVSQNPRHKITKRGQNVTFRCDPISEHNRLYWYRQTLGQGPEFLTYFQNEAQLEKSRLLSDRFSAERPKGSFSTLEIQRTEQGDSAMYLCASSSKPGQSSYEQYFGPGTRLTVT.

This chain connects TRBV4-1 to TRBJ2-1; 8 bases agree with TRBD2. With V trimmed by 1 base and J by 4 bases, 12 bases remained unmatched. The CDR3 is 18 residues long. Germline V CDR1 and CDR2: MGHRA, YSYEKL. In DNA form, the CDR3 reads TGCGCCAGCAGCCAAGGTCTGGTGGGTAGCGGGGCGTACAATGAGCAGTTCTTC. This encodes CASSQGLVGSGAYNEQFF.

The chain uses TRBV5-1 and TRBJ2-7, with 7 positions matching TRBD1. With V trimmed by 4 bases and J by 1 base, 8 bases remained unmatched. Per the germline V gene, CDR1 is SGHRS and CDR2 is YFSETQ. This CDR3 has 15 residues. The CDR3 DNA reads TGCGCCAGCAGCACGGGGACAGCAATATCCTACGAGCAGTACTTC. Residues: CASSTGTAISYEQYF.

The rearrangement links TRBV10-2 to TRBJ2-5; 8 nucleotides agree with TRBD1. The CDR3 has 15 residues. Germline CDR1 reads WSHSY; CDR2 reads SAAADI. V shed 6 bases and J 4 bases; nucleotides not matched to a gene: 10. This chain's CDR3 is CASRKPGQERETQYF. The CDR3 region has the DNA TGCGCCAGCAGGAAGCCGGGACAGGAAAGAGAGACCCAGTACTTC.

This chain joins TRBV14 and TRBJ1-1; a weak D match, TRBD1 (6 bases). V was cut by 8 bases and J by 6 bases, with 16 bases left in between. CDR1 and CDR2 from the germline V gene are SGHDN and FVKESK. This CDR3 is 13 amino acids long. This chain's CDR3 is CASRTQGTPEAFF. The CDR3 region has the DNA TGTGCCAGCCGTACTCAGGGGACCCCTGAAGCTTTCTTT.

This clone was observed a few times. The DNA for the CDR3 is TGTGCCAGCAGTGTATTGAACTATGGCTACACCTTC. Translated: CASSVLNYGYTF. V is TRBV6-1 and J is TRBJ1-2; D not resolved. The germline V gene has CDR1 MNHNS and CDR2 SASEGT. CDR3 size: 12 residues. Deletions cut 4 bases from V and 2 bases from J, with 5 bases between.

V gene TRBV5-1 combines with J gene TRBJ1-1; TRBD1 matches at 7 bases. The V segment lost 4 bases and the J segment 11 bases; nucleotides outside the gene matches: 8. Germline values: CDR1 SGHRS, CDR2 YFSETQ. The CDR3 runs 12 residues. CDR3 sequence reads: CASSRQGERAFF. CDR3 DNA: TGCGCCAGCAGCCGACAGGGCGAACGGGCTTTCTTT.

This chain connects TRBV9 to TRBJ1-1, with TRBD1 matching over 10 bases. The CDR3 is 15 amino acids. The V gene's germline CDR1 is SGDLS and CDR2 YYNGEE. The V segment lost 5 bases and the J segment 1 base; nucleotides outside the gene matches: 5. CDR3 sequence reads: CASRGQGLWNTEAFF. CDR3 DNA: TGTGCCAGCAGGGGACAGGGGCTGTGGAACACTGAAGCTTTCTTT.

The CDR3: CASSLRGGAAGELFF. The CDR3 coding sequence is TGTGCCAGCAGCTTACGCGGGGGTGCAGCCGGGGAGCTGTTTTTT. The chain employs TRBV7-2 and TRBJ2-2; 7 nucleotides line up with TRBD2. The CDR3 sequence is 15 residues long. The V gene's germline CDR1 is SGHTA and CDR2 FQGNSA. The V gene end was trimmed by 2 bases and the J gene end by 6 bases; junction bases not matched to a gene: 6. The full variable domain, with the rest looked up from reference TRBV7-2 and TRBJ2-2, is GAGVSQSPSNKVTEKGKDVELRCDPISGHTALYWYRQSLGQGLEFLIYFQGNSAPDKSGLPSDRFSAERTGGSVSTLTIQRTQQEDSAVYLCASSLRGGAAGELFFGEGSRLTVL.

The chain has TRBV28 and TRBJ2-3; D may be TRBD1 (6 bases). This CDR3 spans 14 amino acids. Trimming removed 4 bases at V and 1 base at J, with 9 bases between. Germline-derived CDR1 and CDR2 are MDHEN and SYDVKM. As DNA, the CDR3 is TGTGCCAGCAGTTCGGGACAAGGCACAGATACGCAGTATTTT. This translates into CASSSGQGTDTQYF.

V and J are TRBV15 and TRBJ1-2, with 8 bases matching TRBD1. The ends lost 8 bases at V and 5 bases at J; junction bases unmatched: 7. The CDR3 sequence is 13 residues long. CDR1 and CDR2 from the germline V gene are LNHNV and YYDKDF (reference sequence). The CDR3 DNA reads TGTGCCACCTCCCGCGACAGGGGTTATGGCTACACCTTC. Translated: CATSRDRGYGYTF.

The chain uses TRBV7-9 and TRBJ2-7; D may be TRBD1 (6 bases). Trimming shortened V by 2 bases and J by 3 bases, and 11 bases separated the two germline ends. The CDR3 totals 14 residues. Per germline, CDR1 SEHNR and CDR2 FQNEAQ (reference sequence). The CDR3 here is CASSLFGQNYEQYF. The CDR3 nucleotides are TGTGCCAGCAGCTTATTCGGACAGAACTACGAGCAGTACTTC.

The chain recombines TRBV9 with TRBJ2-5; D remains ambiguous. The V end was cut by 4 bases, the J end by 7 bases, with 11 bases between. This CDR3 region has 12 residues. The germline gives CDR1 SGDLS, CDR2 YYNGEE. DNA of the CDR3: TGTGCCAGCAGCCCCAATACGGGGACCCAGTACTTC. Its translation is CASSPNTGTQYF.

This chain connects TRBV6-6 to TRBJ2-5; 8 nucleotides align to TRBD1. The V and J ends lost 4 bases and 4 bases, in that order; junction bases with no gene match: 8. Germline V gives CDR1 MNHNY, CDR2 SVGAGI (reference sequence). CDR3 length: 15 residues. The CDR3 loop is CASSSGQGQLETQYF. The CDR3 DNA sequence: TGTGCCAGCAGTTCTGGACAGGGTCAACTAGAGACCCAGTACTTC.

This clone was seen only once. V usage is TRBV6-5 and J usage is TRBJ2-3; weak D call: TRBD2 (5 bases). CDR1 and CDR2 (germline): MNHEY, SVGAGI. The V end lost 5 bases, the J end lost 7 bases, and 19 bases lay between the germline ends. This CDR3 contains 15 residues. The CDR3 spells CASSPHVGRGYTQYF. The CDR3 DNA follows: TGTGCCAGCAGTCCTCATGTTGGACGGGGTTATACGCAGTATTTT.

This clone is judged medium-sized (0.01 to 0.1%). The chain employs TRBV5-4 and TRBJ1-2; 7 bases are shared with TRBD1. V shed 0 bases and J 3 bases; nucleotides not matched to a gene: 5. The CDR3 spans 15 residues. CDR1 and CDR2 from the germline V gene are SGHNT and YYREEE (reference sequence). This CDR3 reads CASSLETGSYYGYTF. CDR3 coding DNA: TGTGCCAGCAGCTTGGAGACAGGGAGTTACTATGGCTACACCTTC.

This chain's CDR3 is CAISVRRGEKLFF. Here the CDR3 DNA reads TGTGCCATCAGTGTTAGGAGGGGTGAAAAACTGTTTTTT. The V and J genes are TRBV10-3 and TRBJ1-4, with a possible D match to TRBD1 (5 bases). V was shortened by 4 bases and J by 7 bases, with 10 bases between the two germline ends. CDR1 and CDR2 from the germline V gene are ENHRY and SYGVKD. The CDR3 spans 13 residues.

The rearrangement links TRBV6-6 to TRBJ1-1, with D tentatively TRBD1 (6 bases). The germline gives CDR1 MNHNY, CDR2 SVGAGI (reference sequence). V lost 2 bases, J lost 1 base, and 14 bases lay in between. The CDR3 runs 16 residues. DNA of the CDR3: TGTGCCAGCAGTTACAAATCCGGGACACCGAACACTGAAGCTTTCTTT. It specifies CASSYKSGTPNTEAFF.

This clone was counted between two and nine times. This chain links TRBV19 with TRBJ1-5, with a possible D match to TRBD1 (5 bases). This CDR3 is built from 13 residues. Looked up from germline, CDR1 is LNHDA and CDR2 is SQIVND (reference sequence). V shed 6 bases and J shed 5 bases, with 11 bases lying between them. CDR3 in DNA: TGTGCCAGTAGGGGATGGGGGGATCAGCCCCAGCATTTT. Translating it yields CASRGWGDQPQHF.

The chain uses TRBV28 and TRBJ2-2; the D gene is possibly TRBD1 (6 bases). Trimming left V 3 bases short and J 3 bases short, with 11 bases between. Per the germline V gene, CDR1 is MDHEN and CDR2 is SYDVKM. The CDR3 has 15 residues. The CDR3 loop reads CASSLLRGYTGELFF. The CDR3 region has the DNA TGTGCCAGCAGTTTGCTTAGGGGGTACACCGGGGAGCTGTTTTTT.

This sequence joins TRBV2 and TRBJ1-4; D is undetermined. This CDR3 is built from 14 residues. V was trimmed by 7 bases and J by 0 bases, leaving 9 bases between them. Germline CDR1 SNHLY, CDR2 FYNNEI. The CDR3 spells CASNYMTTNEKLFF. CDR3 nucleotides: TGTGCCAGCAATTACATGACAACTAATGAAAAACTGTTTTTT.

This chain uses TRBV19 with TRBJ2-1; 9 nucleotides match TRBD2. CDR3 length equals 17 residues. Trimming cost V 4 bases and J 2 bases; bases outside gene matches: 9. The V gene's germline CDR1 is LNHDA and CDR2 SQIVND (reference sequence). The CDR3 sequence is CASSTPGERGAYNEQFF. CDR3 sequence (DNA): TGTGCCAGTAGTACCCCCGGGGAGCGGGGGGCCTACAATGAGCAGTTCTTC.

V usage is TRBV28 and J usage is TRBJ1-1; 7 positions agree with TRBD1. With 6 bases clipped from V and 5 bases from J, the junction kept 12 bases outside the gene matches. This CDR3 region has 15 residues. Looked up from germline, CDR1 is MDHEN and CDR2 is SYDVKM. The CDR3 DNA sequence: TGTGCCAGCAGAGGCTACGAAGGGGGCGGGACTGAAGCTTTCTTT. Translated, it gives CASRGYEGGGTEAFF. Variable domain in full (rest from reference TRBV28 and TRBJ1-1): DVKVTQSSRYLVKRTGEKVFLECVQDMDHENMFWYRQDPGLGLRLIYFSYDVKMKEKGDIPEGYSVSREKKERFSLILESASTNQTSMYLCASRGYEGGGTEAFFGQGTRLTVV.

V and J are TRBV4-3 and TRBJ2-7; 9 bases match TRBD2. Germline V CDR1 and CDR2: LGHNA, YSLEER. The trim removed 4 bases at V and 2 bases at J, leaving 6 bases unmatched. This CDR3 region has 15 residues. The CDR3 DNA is TGCGCCAGCAGCCCGTCAGCTAGCGGGGCCTACGAGCAGTACTTC. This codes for CASSPSASGAYEQYF.

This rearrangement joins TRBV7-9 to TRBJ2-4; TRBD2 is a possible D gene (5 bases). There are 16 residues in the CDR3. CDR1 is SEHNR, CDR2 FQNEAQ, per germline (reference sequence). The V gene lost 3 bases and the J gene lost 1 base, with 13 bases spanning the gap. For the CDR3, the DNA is TGTGCCAGCAGCTTGGAGATCACGGGGGCCAAAAACATTCAGTACTTC. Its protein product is CASSLEITGAKNIQYF.

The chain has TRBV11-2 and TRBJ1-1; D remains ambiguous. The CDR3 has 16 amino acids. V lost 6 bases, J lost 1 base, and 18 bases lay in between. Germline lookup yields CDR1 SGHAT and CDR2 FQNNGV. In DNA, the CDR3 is TGTGCCAGCAGTCACTCGTATAGTGGTTCGAACACTGAAGCTTTCTTT. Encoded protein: CASSHSYSGSNTEAFF.

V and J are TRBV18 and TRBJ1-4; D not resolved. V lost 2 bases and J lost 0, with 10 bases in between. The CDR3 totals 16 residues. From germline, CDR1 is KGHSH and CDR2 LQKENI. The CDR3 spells CASSPFDGATNEKLFF. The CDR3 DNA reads TGTGCCAGCTCACCATTCGACGGGGCAACTAATGAAAAACTGTTTTTT.

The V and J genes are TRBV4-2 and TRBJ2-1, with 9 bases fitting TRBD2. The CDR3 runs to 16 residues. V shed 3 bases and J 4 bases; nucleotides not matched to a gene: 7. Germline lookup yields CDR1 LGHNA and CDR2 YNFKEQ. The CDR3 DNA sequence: TGTGCCAGCAGCCAGGGTATGAGCGGGGGGTACAATGAGCAGTTCTTC. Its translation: CASSQGMSGGYNEQFF.